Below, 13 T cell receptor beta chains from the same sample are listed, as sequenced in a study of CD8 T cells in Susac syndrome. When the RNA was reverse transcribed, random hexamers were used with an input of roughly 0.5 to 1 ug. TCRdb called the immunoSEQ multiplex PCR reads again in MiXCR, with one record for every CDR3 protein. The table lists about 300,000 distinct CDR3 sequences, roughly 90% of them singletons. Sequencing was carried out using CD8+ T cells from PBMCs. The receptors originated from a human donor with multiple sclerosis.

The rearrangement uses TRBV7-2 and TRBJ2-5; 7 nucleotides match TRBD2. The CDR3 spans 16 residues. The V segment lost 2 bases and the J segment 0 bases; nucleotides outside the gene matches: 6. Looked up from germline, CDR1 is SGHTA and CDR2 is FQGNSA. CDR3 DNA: TGTGCCAGCAGCTTATGGGCTAGCGGCTACCAAGAGACCCAGTACTTC. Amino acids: CASSLWASGYQETQYF.

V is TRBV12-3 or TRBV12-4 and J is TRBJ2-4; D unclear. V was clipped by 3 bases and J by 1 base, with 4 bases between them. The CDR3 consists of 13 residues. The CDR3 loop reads CASSFEAKNIQYF. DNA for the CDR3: TGTGCCAGCAGTTTCGAGGCCAAAAACATTCAGTACTTC.

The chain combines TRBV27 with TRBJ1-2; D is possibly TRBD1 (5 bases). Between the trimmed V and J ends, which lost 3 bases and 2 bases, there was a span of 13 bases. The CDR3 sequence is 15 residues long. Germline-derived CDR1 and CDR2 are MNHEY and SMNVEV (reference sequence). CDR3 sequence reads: CASSFGQGSNYGYTF. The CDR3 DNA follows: TGTGCCAGCAGTTTTGGGCAGGGTTCCAACTATGGCTACACCTTC.

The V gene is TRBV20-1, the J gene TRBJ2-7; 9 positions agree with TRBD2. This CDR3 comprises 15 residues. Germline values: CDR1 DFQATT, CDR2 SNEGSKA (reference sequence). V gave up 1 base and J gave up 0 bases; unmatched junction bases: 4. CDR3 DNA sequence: TGCAGTGCTAGAGCCTTAGCGGGGGACTCCTACGAGCAGTACTTC. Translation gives CSARALAGDSYEQYF.

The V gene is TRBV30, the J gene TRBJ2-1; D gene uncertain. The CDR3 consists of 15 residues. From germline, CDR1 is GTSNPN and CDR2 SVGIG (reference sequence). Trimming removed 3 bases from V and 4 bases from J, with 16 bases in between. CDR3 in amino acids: CAWRSAPFTYNEQFF. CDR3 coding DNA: TGTGCCTGGAGATCTGCGCCCTTCACTTACAATGAGCAGTTCTTC.

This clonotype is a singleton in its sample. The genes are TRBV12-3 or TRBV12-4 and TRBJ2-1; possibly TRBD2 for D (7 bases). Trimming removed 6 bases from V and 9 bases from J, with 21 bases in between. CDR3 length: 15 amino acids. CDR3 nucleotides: TGTGCCAGCAGCTTCATGGGGGGGCCTGGGACTGAGCAGTTCTTC. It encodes CASSFMGGPGTEQFF.

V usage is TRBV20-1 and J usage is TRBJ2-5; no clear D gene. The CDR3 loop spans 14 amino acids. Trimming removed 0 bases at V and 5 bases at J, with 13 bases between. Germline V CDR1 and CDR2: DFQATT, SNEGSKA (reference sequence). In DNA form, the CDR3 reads TGCAGTGCTAGAGAGCTAGTCGCCAGTGAGACCCAGTACTTC. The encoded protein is CSARELVASETQYF.

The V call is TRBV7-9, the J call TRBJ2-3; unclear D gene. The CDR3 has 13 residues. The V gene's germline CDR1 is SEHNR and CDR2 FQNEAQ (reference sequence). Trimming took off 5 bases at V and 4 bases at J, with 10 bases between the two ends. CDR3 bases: TGTGCCAGCAGCGGCTCGCGAGCAGATACGCAGTATTTT. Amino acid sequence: CASSGSRADTQYF.

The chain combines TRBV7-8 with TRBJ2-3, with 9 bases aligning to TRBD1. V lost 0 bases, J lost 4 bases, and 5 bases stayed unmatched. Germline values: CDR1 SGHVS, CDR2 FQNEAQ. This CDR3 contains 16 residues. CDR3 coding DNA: TGTGCCAGCAGCTTAGCCGACAGGGGGTTCGCAGATACGCAGTATTTT. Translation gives CASSLADRGFADTQYF.

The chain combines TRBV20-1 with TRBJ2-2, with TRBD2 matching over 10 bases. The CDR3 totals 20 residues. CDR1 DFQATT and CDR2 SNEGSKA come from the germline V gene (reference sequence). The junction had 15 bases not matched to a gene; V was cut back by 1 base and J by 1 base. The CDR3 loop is CSARVAASGSIDLNTGELFF. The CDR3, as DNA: TGCAGTGCTAGAGTAGCGGCTAGCGGGAGTATAGATCTGAACACCGGGGAGCTGTTTTTT.

The CDR3, as DNA: TGTGCCAGTAGTATCGGGGCGGGAGGGGACTACGAGCAGTACTTC. As protein: CASSIGAGGDYEQYF. The genes are TRBV19 and TRBJ2-7; 9 nucleotides match TRBD2. This CDR3 spans 15 amino acids. Germline CDR1 and CDR2: LNHDA and SQIVND (reference sequence). The J segment lost 3 bases and the V segment lost 3 bases, leaving 6 bases of the junction unmatched.

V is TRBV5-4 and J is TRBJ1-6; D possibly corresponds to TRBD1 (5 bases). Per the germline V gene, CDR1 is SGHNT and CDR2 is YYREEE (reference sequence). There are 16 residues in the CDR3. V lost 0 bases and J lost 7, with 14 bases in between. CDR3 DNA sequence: TGTGCCAGCAGCTTGGAGGGGTGGCAGATCAATTCACCCCTCCACTTT. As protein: CASSLEGWQINSPLHF.

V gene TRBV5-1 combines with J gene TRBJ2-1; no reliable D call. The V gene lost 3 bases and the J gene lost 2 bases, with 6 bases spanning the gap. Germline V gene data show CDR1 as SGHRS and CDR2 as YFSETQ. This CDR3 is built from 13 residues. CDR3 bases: TGCGCCAGCAGCTCCCCTCCCTACAATGAGCAGTTCTTC. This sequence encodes CASSSPPYNEQFF.